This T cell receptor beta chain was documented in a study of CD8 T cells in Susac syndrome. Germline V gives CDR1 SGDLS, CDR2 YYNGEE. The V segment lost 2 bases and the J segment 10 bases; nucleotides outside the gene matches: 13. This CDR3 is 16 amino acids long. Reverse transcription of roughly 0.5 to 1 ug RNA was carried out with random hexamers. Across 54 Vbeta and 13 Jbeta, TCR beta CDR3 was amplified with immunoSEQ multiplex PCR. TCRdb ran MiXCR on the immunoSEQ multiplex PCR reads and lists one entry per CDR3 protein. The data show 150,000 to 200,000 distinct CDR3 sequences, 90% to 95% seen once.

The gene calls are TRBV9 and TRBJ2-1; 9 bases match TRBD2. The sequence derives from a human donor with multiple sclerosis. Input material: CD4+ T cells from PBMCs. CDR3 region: CASSVTPGGRAREQFF. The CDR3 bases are TGTGCCAGCAGCGTTACTCCGGGCGGGAGGGCGCGAGAGCAGTTCTTC. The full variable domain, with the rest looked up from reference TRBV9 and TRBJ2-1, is DSGVTQTPKHLITATGQRVTLRCSPRSGDLSVYWYQQSLDQGLQFLIQYYNGEERAKGNILERFSAQQFPDLHSELNLSSLELGDSALYFCASSVTPGGRAREQFFGPGTRLTVL.